The T cell receptor (beta chain) described here comes from a study of Graves' ophthalmopathy and Graves' hyperthyroidism. About the research overall: Peripheral blood was gathered at first diagnosis, ahead of any treatment whatsoever. General study findings and limits: Blood contained most expanded thyroid clonotypes exceeding 0.001 frequency.

Comment on this clonotype: Antigen unknown.

Transcripts of RNA were the source for amplifying TCR beta CDR3 regions. The authors performed first-round RT-PCR with HTBI primers and then a second-round multiplex PCR. TCRdb reanalysed the multiplex PCR reads using MiXCR and keeps one entry per CDR3 protein. The sample includes 200,000 to 250,000 distinct CDR3 sequences, roughly 50% seen only once; the top ten take about half. V lost 8 bases to trimming and J lost 3 bases; unmatched junction nucleotides: 4. The V gene's germline CDR1 is SQVTM and CDR2 ANQGSEA. There are 12 residues in the CDR3. Ophthalmopathy cases showed moderate-to-severe activity, scoring CAS ≥3 and NOSPECS ≥4, with duration under 3 months. PBMCs were isolated by Ficoll-Paque density gradient centrifugation, using approximately 10 ml of fresh peripheral blood as the starting material.

This sequence originates from an adult man with Graves' ophthalmopathy. Sequencing used peripheral blood. The chain joins TRBV29-1 to TRBJ2-7, with 10 bases fitting TRBD2. The CDR3 coding sequence is TGCAGCCCCGGACTAGCGGACTACGAGCAGTACTTC. Translation: CSPGLADYEQYF.